A selection of T cell receptor beta chains follows, all from one sample in a study of regulatory T cells in long-lasting Graves disease. TCRdb processed the multiplex PCR reads anew with MiXCR; each CDR3 protein has one entry. This table has approximately 540,000 distinct CDR3 sequences, 9.5% to 15% appearing once. This same sample was also taken into another study, of T cells in Graves' hyperthyroidism and ophthalmopathy.

The specimen comprised peripheral blood mononuclear cells (PBMCs), sampled at new diagnosis, from a patient treated with antithyroid drugs. Receptor source: a woman aged 25 to 39 with Graves disease. Each CDR3 is given with its conserved first and last residue. D genes are given only for firm matches. Size is omitted from some rows. Given values are once, few, many or a class for expanded clones.

d_call cdr3_length j_call v_call clone_size cdr3_aa cdr3_nt
NA 14 TRBJ1-1 TRBV6-5 many CASSYDRRNTEAFF TGTGCCAGCAGTTACGACAGAAGAAACACTGAAGCTTTCTTT
TRBD1 15 TRBJ1-2 TRBV14 few CASSQGTGGPYGYTF TGTGCCAGCAGCCAAGGGACAGGGGGACCTTATGGCTACACCTTC
NA 14 TRBJ2-2 TRBV5-1 NA CASSAGQNTGELFF TGCGCCAGCAGCGCGGGACAGAACACCGGGGAGCTGTTTTTT
TRBD2 16 TRBJ2-3 TRBV6-5 many CASSYRSGRAWDTQYF TGTGCCAGCAGTTACAGGAGCGGGAGGGCTTGGGATACGCAGTATTTT
NA 13 TRBJ2-7 TRBV6-6 NA CASSYSASYEQYF TGTGCCAGCAGTTACTCGGCCTCCTACGAGCAGTACTTC
TRBD1 16 TRBJ2-3 TRBV28 NA CASSSPDRVVPDTQCF TGTGCCAGCAGTTCCCCGGACAGGGTTGTTCCAGATACGCAGTGTTTT
TRBD1 13 TRBJ2-7 TRBV29-1 many CSVVQQGAYEQYF TGCAGCGTTGTTCAACAGGGGGCCTACGAGCAGTACTTC
NA 15 TRBJ2-1 TRBV11-2 NA CASSLRESQFNEQFF TGTGCCAGCAGCTTACGGGAAAGTCAATTTAATGAGCAGTTCTTC
NA 15 TRBJ1-2 TRBV20-1 NA CSARDARGANYGYTF TGCAGTGCTAGAGATGCCCGGGGGGCGAACTATGGCTACACCTTC
TRBD2 17 TRBJ2-7 TRBV20-1 many CSADTGTSPLFAHEQYF TGCAGTGCGGACACCGGGACTAGCCCTTTATTCGCACACGAGCAGTACTTC
NA 15 TRBJ1-6 TRBV20-1 many CSAREYLGRGSPLHF TGCAGTGCTAGGGAATATTTGGGCCGGGGATCACCCCTCCACTTT
TRBD2 17 TRBJ2-1 TRBV29-1 many CSDISWGGGGSYNEQFF TGCAGCGATATCTCGTGGGGCGGGGGAGGGTCCTACAATGAGCAGTTCTTC
TRBD2 14 TRBJ2-7 TRBV30 many CAWSATGLVYEQYF TGTGCCTGGAGTGCTACGGGACTAGTCTACGAGCAGTACTTC
NA 15 TRBJ2-1 TRBV6-1 many CASIRLPSSYNEQFF TGTGCCAGCATAAGACTCCCTAGCTCCTACAATGAGCAGTTCTTC
NA 12 TRBJ1-2 TRBV2 many CASRGSNYGYTF TGTGCCAGCAGAGGGAGTAACTATGGCTACACCTTC
TRBD2 18 TRBJ2-2 TRBV18 NA CASSLTGTSGANTGELFF TGTGCCAGCTCACTCACCGGGACTAGCGGCGCGAACACCGGGGAGCTGTTTTTT
NA 14 TRBJ2-2 TRBV5-1 many CASSFPANSGELFF TGCGCCAGCAGCTTTCCCGCGAATTCCGGGGAGCTGTTTTTT
NA 15 TRBJ2-6 TRBV27 few CASSLLGFGANVLTF TGTGCCAGCAGTTTGTTAGGTTTTGGGGCCAACGTCCTGACTTTC
TRBD2 16 TRBJ2-2 TRBV10-3 many CAISELSGGSTGELFF TGTGCCATCAGTGAGCTCTCTGGCGGGAGCACCGGGGAGCTGTTTTTT
TRBD2 16 TRBJ2-7 TRBV5-1 many CASSLAPGTSGPEQYF TGCGCCAGCAGCTTGGCCCCCGGGACTAGCGGGCCGGAGCAGTACTTC
NA 14 TRBJ2-5 TRBV7-9 few CASSLGWGTETQYF TGTGCCAGCAGCTTAGGCTGGGGTACGGAGACCCAGTACTTC
NA 12 TRBJ2-3 TRBV11-2 many CASSLFSDTQYF TGTGCCAGCAGCTTATTTTCAGATACGCAGTATTTT
TRBD1 17 TRBJ2-2 TRBV6-1 many CASRTSSGTGRTGELFF TGTGCCAGCAGAACCTCCTCCGGGACAGGGCGAACCGGGGAGCTGTTTTTT
NA 15 TRBJ2-7 TRBV6-9 many CASSYSGDLSYEQYF TGTGCCAGCAGTTACTCAGGAGACTTGTCCTACGAGCAGTACTTC
NA 15 TRBJ1-4 TRBV7-9 many CASSQTPGHWEKLFF TGTGCCAGCAGCCAAACCCCGGGACACTGGGAAAAACTGTTTTTT
NA 14 TRBJ2-2 TRBV12-3/TRBV12-4 many CASSARRAPGELFF TGTGCCAGCAGTGCAAGGAGGGCCCCCGGGGAGCTGTTTTTT
TRBD1 15 TRBJ1-2 TRBV9 many CASSPQSGTGIGYTF TGTGCCAGCAGCCCCCAGTCCGGGACAGGGATCGGCTACACCTTC
NA 14 TRBJ1-5 TRBV12-3/TRBV12-4 many CASSYGQANQPQHF TGTGCCAGCAGTTATGGGCAGGCTAATCAGCCCCAGCATTTT
TRBD1 15 TRBJ2-1 TRBV7-9 many CASSQKKGGSDEQFF TGTGCCAGCAGCCAAAAAAAAGGGGGCTCGGATGAGCAGTTCTTC
NA 17 TRBJ2-2 TRBV11-2 many CASSFHLGPSKGGELFF TGTGCCAGCAGCTTCCATCTCGGTCCTAGTAAAGGCGGGGAGCTGTTTTTT
NA 13 TRBJ1-2 TRBV14 many CASSQGQLYGYTF TGTGCCAGCAGCCAAGGACAGCTCTATGGCTACACCTTC